These 20 T cell receptor beta chains were all obtained from the same sample, sequenced in a study of vaccination effects on CD4 cells after COVID-19. Their antigens are not known. The data were produced by immunoSEQ multiplex PCR, yet TCRdb's version contains in-frame clones alone and is incomplete. The sample contains tens of thousands of clones, approximately 76% of which appear only once. Before sequencing, viral peptide pools were used by the ViraFEST assay to expand antigen-specific CD4+ T cells. Isolation of CD4+ T cells took place after 10 days of culture. Nucleocapsid antibody tests were negative, and the vaccine recipients had no prior SARS-CoV-2 infection. The material sequenced was CD4+ T cells from PBMCs cultured with HCoV-NL63 spike peptides, taken before COVID-19 vaccination. All receptors come from a human donor who received a COVID-19 vaccine.

The sample holds one count of this clone. The genes are TRBV3-1 (or the pseudogene TRBV3-2) and TRBJ2-3; 10 bases line up with TRBD2. With 5 bases clipped from V and 1 base from J, the junction kept 18 bases outside the gene matches. This CDR3 has 20 residues. CDR1 is LGHDT and CDR2 is YNNKEL in the germline V gene (reference sequence). This CDR3 reads CASSSSSRKGLAGGTDTQYF. CDR3 sequence (DNA): TGTGCCAGCAGCAGCTCAAGTAGGAAGGGGCTAGCGGGGGGCACAGATACGCAGTATTTT.

This clone has a single count. The V and J genes are TRBV5-6 and TRBJ2-5, with D perhaps TRBD1 (6 bases). CDR1 is SGHDT and CDR2 is YYEEEE in the germline V gene. V lost 5 bases and J lost 2, with 22 bases in between. The CDR3 has 17 residues. CDR3 sequence reads: CASSLFSGADSQETQYF. In DNA, the CDR3 is TGTGCCAGCAGTTTGTTCTCAGGGGCAGACTCTCAAGAGACCCAGTACTTC.

The genes are TRBV29-1 and TRBJ1-2; D may be TRBD1 (6 bases). With 2 bases removed from V and 2 bases from J, the gap between germline ends came to 15 bases. This CDR3 spans 15 amino acids. Germline V CDR1 and CDR2: SQVTM, ANQGSEA. CDR3 protein: CSVEIVTGRNYGYTF. The CDR3 coding sequence is TGCAGCGTTGAAATCGTAACAGGGAGGAACTATGGCTACACCTTC.

The rearrangement uses TRBV5-1 and TRBJ2-1; the D gene is possibly TRBD1 (6 bases). The CDR3 totals 16 residues. Germline V CDR1 and CDR2: SGHRS, YFSETQ. V lost 1 base to trimming and J lost 7 bases, with 18 bases between them. CDR3 loop: CASSLLSGTPENEQFF. The DNA of the CDR3 is TGCGCCAGCAGCTTGCTTTCCGGGACACCGGAAAATGAGCAGTTCTTC.

The chain joins TRBV29-1 to TRBJ1-2; no reliable D call. CDR3 length equals 13 residues. Trimming took 4 bases from V and 0 from J, leaving 9 bases between them. Germline V gives CDR1 SQVTM, CDR2 ANQGSEA. In DNA, the CDR3 is TGCAGCGTTGTCCGTTCCTCTAACTATGGCTACACCTTC. This gives the protein CSVVRSSNYGYTF.

This chain joins TRBV9 and TRBJ1-6, with D perhaps TRBD1 (6 bases). Trimming pared 4 bases from V and 7 bases from J, leaving 12 bases between. This CDR3 has 14 residues. Germline V lookup: CDR1 SGDLS, CDR2 YYNGEE. The CDR3 DNA reads as TGTGCCAGCAGCTTACGACAGGAAAATTCACCCCTCCACTTT. It codes for CASSLRQENSPLHF.

The chain combines TRBV29-1 with TRBJ1-1; TRBD1 is a possible D gene (5 bases). Germline CDR1 reads SQVTM; CDR2 reads ANQGSEA. The V and J ends lost 6 bases and 4 bases respectively, with 12 bases between them. The CDR3 loop spans 12 amino acids. The CDR3 DNA follows: TGCAGCGTCAAAAGGGGCGGCACTGAAGCTTTCTTT. It is translated as CSVKRGGTEAFF.

J is TRBJ1-5 and V is TRBV9; TRBD1 is a possible D gene (5 bases). The germline V gene encodes CDR1 SGDLS and CDR2 YYNGEE. The V end was cut by 0 bases, the J end by 4 bases, with 11 bases between. The CDR3 has 15 residues. For the CDR3, the DNA is TGTGCCAGCAGCGTAGGGGGGACGACTAATCAGCCCCAGCATTTT. It codes for CASSVGGTTNQPQHF.

The J gene is TRBJ2-5, the V gene TRBV4-2; perhaps D is TRBD1 or TRBD2 (5 bases each). Per the germline V gene, CDR1 is LGHNA and CDR2 is YNFKEQ. The CDR3 length is 17 residues. V was shortened by 1 base and J by 2 bases, with 17 bases between the two germline ends. The CDR3 sequence: CASSQGTARGPQETQYF. CDR3 nucleotides: TGTGCCAGCAGCCAAGGAACAGCGAGGGGCCCGCAAGAGACCCAGTACTTC.

The gene calls are TRBV6-1 and TRBJ1-2, with D possibly TRBD1 on 5 matching bases. The V and J ends lost 3 bases and 4 bases respectively, with 12 bases between them. Germline CDR1 MNHNS, CDR2 SASEGT. This CDR3 has 14 residues. CDR3 residues: CASSDPTVRYGYTF. CDR3 coding DNA: TGTGCCAGCAGTGACCCGACAGTCCGCTATGGCTACACCTTC.

The chain recombines TRBV14 with TRBJ1-1; no definite D call. Trimming left V 1 base short and J 5 bases short, with 14 bases between. This CDR3 has 15 amino acids. CDR1 and CDR2 (germline): SGHDN, FVKESK. CDR3 sequence: CASSQAPQYGTEAFF. The CDR3 region has the DNA TGTGCCAGCAGCCAAGCTCCTCAATATGGAACTGAAGCTTTCTTT. Full variable domain (outside the CDR3, taken from reference TRBV14 and TRBJ1-1): EAGVTQFPSHSVIEKGQTVTLRCDPISGHDNLYWYRRVMGKEIKFLLHFVKESKQDESGMPNNRFLAERTGGTYSTLKVQPAELEDSGVYFCASSQAPQYGTEAFFGQGTRLTVV.

The chain couples TRBV7-9 to TRBJ2-5; D is unresolved. Germline CDR1 SEHNR, CDR2 FQNEAQ (reference sequence). V shed 5 bases and J shed 5 bases, with 18 bases lying between them. The length of the CDR3 is 15 residues. The CDR3 region is CASSPGRLGVETQYF. CDR3 DNA sequence: TGTGCCAGCAGCCCAGGCCGCCTTGGGGTGGAGACCCAGTACTTC. The entire variable domain, with the rest obtained from reference TRBV7-9 and TRBJ2-5, is as follows: DTGVSQNPRHKITKRGQNVTFRCDPISEHNRLYWYRQTLGQGPEFLTYFQNEAQLEKSRLLSDRFSAERPKGSFSTLEIQRTEQGDSAMYLCASSPGRLGVETQYFGPGTRLLVL.

For this clone: The sample holds other DNA sequences that translate to the same CDR3. CDR3 in DNA: TGTGCCAGCAGCTTAGTAGGGAATGAGCAGTTCTTC. Translating gives CASSLVGNEQFF. J is TRBJ2-1 and V is TRBV7-2, with D unclear. Trimming took 1 base from V and 7 from J, leaving 5 bases between them. This CDR3 has 12 residues. CDR1 and CDR2 from the germline V gene are SGHTA and FQGNSA.

The V and J genes are TRBV5-1 and TRBJ2-1; D gene ambiguous. The CDR3 consists of 16 residues. The germline CDR1 and CDR2 sequences are SGHRS and YFSETQ. Trimming removed 0 bases at V and 2 bases at J, with 12 bases between. CDR3 bases: TGCGCCAGCAGCTTGGGGCCACCCGGCGCCTACAATGAGCAGTTCTTC. Amino acid sequence: CASSLGPPGAYNEQFF.

The J gene is TRBJ1-2, the V gene TRBV24-1, with a tentative D call TRBD1 (6 bases). CDR1 is KGHDR and CDR2 is SFDVKD in the germline V gene. The CDR3 contains 13 residues. Deletions cut 5 bases from V and 6 bases from J, with 12 bases between. CDR3 sequence reads: CATSGGAGDGYTF. In nucleotides, the CDR3 is TGTGCCACCAGTGGTGGGGCAGGGGATGGCTACACCTTC.

This clone came up once. The chain employs TRBV24-1 and TRBJ1-2, with D possibly TRBD1 on 5 matching bases. Per germline, CDR1 KGHDR and CDR2 SFDVKD. Deletions cut 3 bases from V and 8 bases from J, with 15 bases between. The CDR3 is 14 residues long. The DNA for the CDR3 is TGTGCCACCAGTGATCCAGGGACTCCAGGGGGCTACACCTTC. Protein sequence: CATSDPGTPGGYTF.

The chain links TRBV6-5 to TRBJ2-1, with TRBD2 as a possible D gene (7 bases). This CDR3 region has 16 residues. The germline V gene encodes CDR1 MNHEY and CDR2 SVGAGI. V was cut by 0 bases and J by 9 bases, with 18 bases left in between. The CDR3 nucleotides read TGTGCCAGCAGTTACTCCGGGGGGCAGGTTGGCGGTGAGCAGTTCTTC. Its protein product is CASSYSGGQVGGEQFF.

This clone was observed a single time. The V gene is TRBV6-2 or TRBV6-3, the J gene TRBJ2-3; tentative D call: TRBD1 (6 bases). CDR3 length equals 16 residues. CDR1 MNHEY and CDR2 SVGEGT come from the germline V gene. Trimming took off 4 bases at V and 5 bases at J, with 19 bases between the two ends. In DNA form, the CDR3 reads TGTGCCAGCAGTTTCCTGGCAGGGGACCCTGTAGATACGCAGTATTTT. This gives the protein CASSFLAGDPVDTQYF.

As concerns this clone: One junction end disagrees with the germline gene, perhaps due to a read error. The chain links TRBV11-2 to TRBJ2-2; D is unresolved. Germline loops: CDR1 SGHAT, CDR2 FQNNGV. This CDR3 region has 13 residues. This CDR3 reads CASTLKAPGELFF. The CDR3, as DNA: TGTGCCAGCACCTTAAAGGCACCCGGGGAGCTGTTTTTT.

The chain recombines TRBV5-1 with TRBJ2-5; TRBD1 is a possible D gene (5 bases). The V gene lost 3 bases and the J gene lost 4 bases, with 19 bases spanning the gap. This CDR3 is 16 amino acids long. CDR1 is SGHRS, CDR2 YFSETQ, per germline. The CDR3 coding sequence is TGCGCCAGCAGCTCCCCCATTCTGTCAGGGATAGAGACCCAGTACTTC. Translated, it gives CASSSPILSGIETQYF.